Below, one TCR beta chain is given with its context. The sequence runs out 3 residues before the end of the CDR3; the remainder is reconstructed from the germline J gene. This entry comes from a study of Tregs in tolerant kidney transplant recipients. Unstimulated Tregs (CD4+CD25+CD127-) and CD4+CD25- non-Tregs were sorted from PBMCs. The CDR3 is 13 residues long. Germline CDR1 reads SSHAT; CDR2 reads FNYEAQ (reference sequence). The V and J ends lost 6 bases and 2 bases respectively, with 10 bases between them. Sequenced by immunoSEQ multiplex PCR; TCRdb stores in-frame clones only, minus some. Recorded here are 45,000 to 55,000 clones; the top ten clones represent about 0.85%.

V gene TRBV7-7 combines with J gene TRBJ2-5; D remains unclear. The sequence derives from a human donor who received a combined kidney and bone marrow transplant. Sequencing was performed on CD4+ T cells from blood, taken before the transplant. The CDR3 bases that were read are TGTGCCAGCAGTCCGGGTCGGCAAGAGACC. Translated: CASSPGRQET. The complete CDR3 sequence is CASSPGRQETQYF.